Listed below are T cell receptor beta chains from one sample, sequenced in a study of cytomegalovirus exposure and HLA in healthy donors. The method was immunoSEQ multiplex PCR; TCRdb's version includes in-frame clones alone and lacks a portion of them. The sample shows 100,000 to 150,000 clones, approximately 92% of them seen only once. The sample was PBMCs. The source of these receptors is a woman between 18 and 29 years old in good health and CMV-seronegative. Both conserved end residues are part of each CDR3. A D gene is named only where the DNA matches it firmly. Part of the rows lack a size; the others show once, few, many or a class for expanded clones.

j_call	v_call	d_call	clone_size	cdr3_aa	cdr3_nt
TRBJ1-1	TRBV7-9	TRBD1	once	CASSLGPGQGEITEAFF	TGTGCCAGCAGCTTAGGCCCGGGACAGGGGGAGATAACTGAAGCTTTCTTT
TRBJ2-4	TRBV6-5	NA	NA	CASSYSSMAKNIQYF	TGTGCCAGCAGTTACTCGAGTATGGCCAAAAACATTCAGTACTTC
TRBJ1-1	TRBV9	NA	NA	CASSPENEAFF	TGTGCCAGCAGCCCTGAGAATGAAGCTTTCTTT
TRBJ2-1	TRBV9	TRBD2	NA	CASSEGLAAYNEQFF	TGTGCCAGCAGCGAGGGACTAGCGGCTTACAATGAGCAGTTCTTC
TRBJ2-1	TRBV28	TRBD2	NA	CAIKASGGGTYEQFF	TGTGCCATTAAGGCTAGCGGGGGGGGCACGTATGAGCAGTTCTTC
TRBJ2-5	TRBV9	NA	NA	CASGQQETQYF	TGTGCCAGCGGGCAGCAAGAGACCCAGTACTTC
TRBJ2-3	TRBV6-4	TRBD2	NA	CASSEASGRATDTQYF	TGTGCCAGCAGTGAAGCTAGCGGGAGGGCCACAGATACGCAGTATTTT
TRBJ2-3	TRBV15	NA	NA	CATRNHKPTRRGQDTQYF	TGTGCCACCAGAAACCACAAACCCACCCGGAGGGGCCAGGATACGCAGTATTTT
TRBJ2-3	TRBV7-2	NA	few	CASSLGTPSTDTQYF	TGTGCCAGCAGCTTAGGGACACCTAGCACAGATACGCAGTATTTT
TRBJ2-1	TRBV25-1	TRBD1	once	CASSEMGQGQFF	TGTGCCAGCAGTGAAATGGGACAGGGGCAGTTCTTC
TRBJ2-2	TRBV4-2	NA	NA	CASSQDHLGQGGPGELFF	TGTGCCAGCAGCCAAGACCACCTAGGGCAGGGTGGTCCCGGGGAGCTGTTTTTT
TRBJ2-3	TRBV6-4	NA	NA	CASSERDTDTQYF	TGTGCCAGCAGTGAGCGGGACACAGATACGCAGTATTTT
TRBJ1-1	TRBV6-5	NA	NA	CASSLGAGDTEAFF	TGTGCCAGCAGTTTGGGGGCGGGTGACACTGAAGCTTTCTTT
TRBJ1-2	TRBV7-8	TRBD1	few	CASSPLQGANYGYTF	TGTGCCAGCAGCCCCCTACAGGGGGCGAACTATGGCTACACCTTC
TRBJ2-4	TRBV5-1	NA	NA	CASSLDVGANIQYF	TGCGCCAGCAGCTTGGATGTTGGAGCAAACATTCAGTACTTC
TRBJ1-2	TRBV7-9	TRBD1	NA	CASSLGGQFQRYTF	TGTGCCAGCAGCTTAGGGGGACAGTTCCAACGCTACACCTTC
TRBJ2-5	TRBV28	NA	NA	CASSSRDNQNQETQYF	TGTGCCAGCAGTTCACGGGACAACCAAAACCAAGAGACCCAGTACTTC
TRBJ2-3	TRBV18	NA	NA	CASFTSQATDSTDTQYF	TGTGCCAGTTTCACGAGTCAAGCCACAGACAGCACAGATACGCAGTATTTT
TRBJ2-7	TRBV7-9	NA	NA	CASSLLLRAGGSYEQYF	TGTGCCAGCAGCTTACTACTGCGGGCAGGGGGGTCCTACGAGCAGTACTTC
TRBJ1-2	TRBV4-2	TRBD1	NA	CASSQGDRAGGYTF	TGTGCCAGCAGCCAAGGGGACAGGGCGGGAGGCTACACCTTC
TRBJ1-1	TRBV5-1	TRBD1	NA	CASSFRVDRDDTEAFF	TGCGCCAGCAGCTTTAGGGTGGACAGGGACGACACTGAAGCTTTCTTT
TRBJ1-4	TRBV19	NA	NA	CASHGGGTGEKLFF	TGTGCCTCGCACGGGGGAGGCACGGGTGAAAAACTGTTTTTT
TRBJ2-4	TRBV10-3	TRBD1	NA	CAISERDSPENIQYF	TGTGCCATCAGTGAGAGGGACAGCCCGGAAAACATTCAGTACTTC
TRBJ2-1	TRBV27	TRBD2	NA	CASRVGGSYNEQFF	TGTGCCAGCAGAGTGGGGGGGTCCTACAATGAGCAGTTCTTC
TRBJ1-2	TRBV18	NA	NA	CASSDQGNYGYTF	TGTGCCAGCTCTGATCAGGGAAACTATGGCTACACCTTC
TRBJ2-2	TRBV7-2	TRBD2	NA	CASSFGLAGDSGELFF	TGTGCCAGCAGCTTCGGACTAGCGGGGGATTCCGGGGAGCTGTTTTTT
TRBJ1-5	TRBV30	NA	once	CAWIANQPQHF	TGTGCCTGGATCGCGAATCAGCCCCAGCATTTT
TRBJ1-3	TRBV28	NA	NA	CASSLTGGAGNTIYF	TGTGCCAGCAGTTTAACGGGGGGCGCTGGAAACACCATATATTTT
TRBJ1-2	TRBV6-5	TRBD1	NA	CASSSILTGKDGYTF	TGTGCCAGCAGTTCTATACTGACAGGGAAGGATGGCTACACCTTC
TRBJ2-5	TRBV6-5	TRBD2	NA	CASSYSRLAGETQYF	TGTGCCAGCAGTTACTCGAGATTAGCGGGAGAGACCCAGTACTTC
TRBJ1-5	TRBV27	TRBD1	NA	CASRPRTGELRSNQPQHF	TGTGCCAGCAGACCTAGAACAGGGGAACTAAGAAGCAATCAGCCCCAGCATTTT
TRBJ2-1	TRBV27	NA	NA	CASSSVPQGNDEQFF	TGTGCCAGCAGTTCCGTCCCACAGGGAAATGATGAGCAGTTCTTC
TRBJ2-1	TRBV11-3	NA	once	CASSDPGNEQFF	TGTGCCAGCAGCGACCCGGGCAATGAGCAGTTCTTC
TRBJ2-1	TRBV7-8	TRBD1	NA	CASSSTGQGAHNEQFF	TGTGCCAGCAGCTCCACGGGACAGGGGGCCCACAATGAGCAGTTCTTC
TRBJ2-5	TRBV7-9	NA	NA	CASSHGQKTQYF	TGTGCCAGCAGCCACGGACAGAAGACCCAGTACTTC
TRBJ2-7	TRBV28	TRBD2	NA	CASSRRLADPYEQYF	TGTGCCAGCAGTCGCCGACTAGCGGACCCCTACGAGCAGTACTTC
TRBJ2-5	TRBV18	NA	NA	CASSPSGSQETQYF	TGTGCCAGCTCACCAAGTGGCAGCCAAGAGACCCAGTACTTC
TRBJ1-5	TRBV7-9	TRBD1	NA	CASSLSGTGAINQPQHF	TGTGCCAGCAGCCTTTCCGGGACAGGGGCCATCAATCAGCCCCAGCATTTT
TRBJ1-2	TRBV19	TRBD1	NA	CASSNVLGQDYGYTF	TGTGCCAGTAGTAATGTGTTGGGACAGGACTATGGCTACACCTTC
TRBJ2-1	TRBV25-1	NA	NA	CASSEGQAYNEQFF	TGTGCCAGCAGTGAAGGCCAGGCCTACAATGAGCAGTTCTTC
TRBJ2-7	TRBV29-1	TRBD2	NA	CSVIWRTSGREYEQYF	TGCAGCGTAATATGGCGGACTAGCGGGAGGGAATACGAGCAGTACTTC
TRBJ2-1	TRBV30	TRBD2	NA	CAWREGRPAGGYNEQFF	TGTGCCTGGAGAGAGGGGCGTCCAGCGGGGGGTTACAATGAGCAGTTCTTC
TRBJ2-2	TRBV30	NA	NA	CASTSGGTGELFF	TGTGCCTCCACGAGCGGAGGAACCGGGGAGCTGTTTTTT
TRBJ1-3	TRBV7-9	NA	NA	CASSLVGDSGNTIYF	TGTGCCAGCAGCTTAGTGGGAGACTCTGGAAACACCATATATTTT
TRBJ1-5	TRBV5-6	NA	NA	CASSSGRGDYEPQHF	TGTGCCAGCAGCTCTGGCCGTGGCGACTACGAGCCCCAGCATTTT
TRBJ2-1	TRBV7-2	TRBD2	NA	CASSFWLAENNEQFF	TGTGCCAGCAGCTTCTGGCTAGCGGAGAACAATGAGCAGTTCTTC
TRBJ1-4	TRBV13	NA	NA	CASSSRTELNEKLFF	TGTGCCAGCAGCTCAAGGACAGAACTCAATGAAAAACTGTTTTTT
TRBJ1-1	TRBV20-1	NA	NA	CSARVWSEAFF	TGCAGTGCTAGAGTCTGGAGTGAAGCTTTCTTT
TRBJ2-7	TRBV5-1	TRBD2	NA	CASSTGGYSVHEQYF	TGCGCCAGCAGCACCGGGGGGTATAGTGTCCACGAGCAGTACTTC
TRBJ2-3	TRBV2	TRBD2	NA	CASSADTSGGASTQYF	TGTGCCAGCAGCGCGGACACTAGCGGGGGGGCCTCTACGCAGTATTTT
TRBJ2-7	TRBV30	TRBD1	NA	CAWSTASGQSYEQYF	TGTGCCTGGAGTACGGCCTCGGGACAGTCCTACGAGCAGTACTTC
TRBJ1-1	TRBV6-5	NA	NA	CASSYRAGWEAFF	TGTGCCAGCAGTTATCGGGCAGGGTGGGAAGCTTTCTTT
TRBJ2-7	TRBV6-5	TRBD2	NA	CASSPPGREREAQYF	TGTGCCAGCAGCCCCCCCGGGAGAGAGCGGGAGGCACAGTACTTC
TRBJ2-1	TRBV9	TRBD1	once	CASARDRAYNEQFF	TGTGCCAGCGCCCGGGACAGGGCTTACAATGAGCAGTTCTTC
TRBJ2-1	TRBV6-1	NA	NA	CASSESRDLYNEQFF	TGTGCCAGCAGTGAATCCCGGGACTTATACAATGAGCAGTTCTTC
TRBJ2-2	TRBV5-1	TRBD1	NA	CASKQGIYPGELFF	TGCGCCAGCAAACAGGGGATCTACCCCGGGGAGCTGTTTTTT
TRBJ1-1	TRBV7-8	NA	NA	CASSLATGTNTEAFF	TGTGCCAGCAGCTTAGCAACAGGGACGAACACTGAAGCTTTCTTT